The entry below describes one T cell receptor beta chain. The sample is drawn from a study of cytomegalovirus exposure and HLA in healthy donors. Sequencing was performed with immunoSEQ multiplex PCR; in TCRdb, only in-frame clones are kept and a portion is missing. Found here are some 230,000 clones, over 80% of them singletons; the top ten hold 1% to 1.2%. V was shortened by 2 bases and J by 0 bases, with 15 bases between the two germline ends. Germline CDR1 and CDR2: SGHRS and YFSETQ. There are 16 residues in the CDR3. The source of this sequence is a woman aged 18-29 years in good health and CMV-seronegative. V and J are TRBV5-1 and TRBJ2-7, with D perhaps matching TRBD2 (6 bases). Material for sequencing was PBMCs. CDR3 loop: CASSFSDYLSSYEQYF. For the CDR3, the DNA is TGCGCCAGCAGCTTCTCGGACTACTTAAGCTCCTACGAGCAGTACTTC.